This T cell receptor (beta chain) stems from a study of blood T cell repertoires in COVID-19. With V trimmed by 4 bases and J by 7 bases, 4 bases remained unmatched. Germline V gene sequence: CDR1 SQVTM, CDR2 ANQGSEA. The CDR3 totals 13 residues. TCRdb keeps only in-frame clones here, not all; method: immunoSEQ multiplex PCR. This table holds approximately 220,000 clones, 87% found once. This receptor was obtained from a woman between 25 and 40 years old with acute COVID-19. This rearrangement joins TRBV29-1 to TRBJ2-2; 9 positions match TRBD2. The sample consisted of PBMCs or T cells enriched from blood (not recorded which). The CDR3 region has the DNA TGCAGCGTTGGGACTAGCGTGGGCGGGGAGCTGTTTTTT. Residues: CSVGTSVGGELFF.